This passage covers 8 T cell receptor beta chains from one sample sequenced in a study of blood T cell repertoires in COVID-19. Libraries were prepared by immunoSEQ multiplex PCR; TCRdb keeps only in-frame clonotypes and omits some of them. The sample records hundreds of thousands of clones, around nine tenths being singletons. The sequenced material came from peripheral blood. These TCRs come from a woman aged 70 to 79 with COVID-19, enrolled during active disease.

The CDR3 here is CASSYWHSNYGYTF. CDR3 bases: TGTGCCAGCAGTTACTGGCATTCTAACTATGGCTACACCTTC. This chain joins TRBV6-2 or TRBV6-3 and TRBJ1-2; D call uncertain. The CDR3 has 14 residues. Trimming cost V 1 base and J 0 bases, with 6 bases left between them. CDR1 is MNHEY, CDR2 SVGEGT, per germline.

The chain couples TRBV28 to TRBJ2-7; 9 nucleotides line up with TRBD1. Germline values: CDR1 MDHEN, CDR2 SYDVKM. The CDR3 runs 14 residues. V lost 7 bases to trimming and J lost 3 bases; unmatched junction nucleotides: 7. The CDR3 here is CASIQQGASYEQYF. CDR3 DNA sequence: TGTGCCAGCATCCAACAGGGGGCAAGCTACGAGCAGTACTTC. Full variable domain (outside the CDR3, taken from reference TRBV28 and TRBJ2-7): DVKVTQSSRYLVKRTGEKVFLECVQDMDHENMFWYRQDPGLGLRLIYFSYDVKMKEKGDIPEGYSVSREKKERFSLILESASTNQTSMYLCASIQQGASYEQYFGPGTRLTVT.

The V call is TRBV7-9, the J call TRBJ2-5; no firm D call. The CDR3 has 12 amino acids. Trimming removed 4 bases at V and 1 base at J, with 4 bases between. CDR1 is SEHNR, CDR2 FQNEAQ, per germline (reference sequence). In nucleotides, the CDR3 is TGTGCCAGCAGCTCAGTCCAAGAGACCCAGTACTTC. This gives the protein CASSSVQETQYF.

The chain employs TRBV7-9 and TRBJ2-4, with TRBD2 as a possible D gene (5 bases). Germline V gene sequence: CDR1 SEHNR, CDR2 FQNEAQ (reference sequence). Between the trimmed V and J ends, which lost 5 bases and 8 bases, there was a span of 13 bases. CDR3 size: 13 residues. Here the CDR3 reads CASSTRPGDIQYF. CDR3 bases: TGTGCCAGCAGCACGCGGCCCGGGGACATTCAGTACTTC.

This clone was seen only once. The CDR3 DNA follows: TGTGCCAGCAGCTTAGGAGTAGCGGACAATGAGCAGTTCTTC. It translates to CASSLGVADNEQFF. The V gene is TRBV7-3, the J gene TRBJ2-1; a possible D gene is TRBD2 (6 bases). Germline V gene data show CDR1 as SGHTA and CDR2 as FQGTGA. V was pared by 2 bases and J by 5 bases, with 10 bases between. The CDR3 sequence is 14 residues long.

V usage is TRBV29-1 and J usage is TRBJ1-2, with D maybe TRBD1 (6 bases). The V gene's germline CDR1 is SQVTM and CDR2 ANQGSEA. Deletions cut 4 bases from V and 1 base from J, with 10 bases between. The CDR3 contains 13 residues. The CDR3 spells CSVGEQGNYGYTF. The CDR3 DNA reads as TGCAGCGTTGGGGAACAGGGTAACTATGGCTACACCTTC.

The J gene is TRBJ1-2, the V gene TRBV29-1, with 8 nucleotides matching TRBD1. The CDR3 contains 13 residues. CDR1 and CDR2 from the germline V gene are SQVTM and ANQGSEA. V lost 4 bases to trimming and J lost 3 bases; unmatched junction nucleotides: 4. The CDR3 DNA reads TGCAGCGTTGGGGGACAGGCGGACTATGGCTACACCTTC. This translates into CSVGGQADYGYTF.

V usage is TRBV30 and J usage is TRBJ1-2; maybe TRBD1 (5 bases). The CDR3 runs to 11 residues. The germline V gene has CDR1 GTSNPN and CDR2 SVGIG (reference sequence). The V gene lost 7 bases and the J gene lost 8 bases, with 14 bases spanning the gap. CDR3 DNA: TGTGCCTCTCAGGGATTAGGAGGCTACACCTTC. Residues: CASQGLGGYTF. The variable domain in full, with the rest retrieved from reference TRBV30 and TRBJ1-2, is SQTIHQWPATLVQPVGSPLSLECTVEGTSNPNLYWYRQAAGRGLQLLFYSVGIGQISSEVPQNLSASRPQDRQFILSSKKLLLSDSGFYLCASQGLGGYTFGSGTRLTVV.